The entry below describes one TCR beta chain. Antigen: not known. This CDR3 is 15 amino acids long. The junction had 15 bases not matched to a gene; V was cut back by 9 bases and J by 5 bases. Per the germline V gene, CDR1 is SGHNT and CDR2 is YENEEA. Uncontrolled infection, other autoimmune disease, pregnancy or lactation led to exclusion. The record originates from a study of T cells in Graves' hyperthyroidism and ophthalmopathy. Template material for amplifying TCR beta CDR3 regions consisted of RNA transcripts. First-round RT-PCR with HTBI primers amplified the TCR CDR3 region. TCRdb itself ran the multiplex PCR reads through MiXCR, one entry per CDR3 protein. Of roughly 580,000 distinct CDR3 sequences listed, approximately 15% are singletons. Study-level findings and limits: In the blood, most expanded thyroid clonotypes above 0.001 appeared as well.

Specimen: blood. The chain uses TRBV11-3 and TRBJ1-2; 7 nucleotides agree with TRBD1. The sequence came from a woman aged 25 to 39 with Graves' hyperthyroidism that later progressed to Graves' ophthalmopathy. In DNA form, the CDR3 reads TGTGCCAGTACCATGAAAACCGGGACAGCTTATGGCTACACCTTC. Translation: CASTMKTGTAYGYTF.